These 18 T cell receptor beta chains were all obtained from the same sample, sequenced in a study of T cell repertoires in cytomegalovirus infection (dated by TCRdb to between 2018 and 2021). Antigens of these TCRs are unknown. Instrument used: Illumina HiSeq 1500. Using fastp at Q25 and MiXCR, TCRdb reprocessed the public reads and kept productive beta chains. Rows are combined by CDR3 protein, so each entry shows the most common genes and DNA. The sample table holds about 920,000 distinct CDR3 sequences, of which roughly 31% were seen once. Around an eighth of the sample rests with the top ten. Per the publication, the treatment or condition label means: in vitro stimulation with specific CMV peptide epitopes to enrich CMV-specific T cells. Material: cultured CD8+ T cells from PBMCs, obtained from culture after CMV antigen stimulation. The origin of the receptors is a human donor in good health (CMV status not recorded). Some clones in this sample may be carry-over from other donors' samples.

The table lists this clonotype with a few counts. The chain joins TRBV10-3 to TRBJ2-1; TRBD1 aligns across 7 bases. The CDR3 sequence is 15 residues long. CDR1 and CDR2 (germline): ENHRY, SYGVKD. The V segment lost 5 bases and the J segment 5 bases; nucleotides outside the gene matches: 9. As DNA, the CDR3 is TGTGCCATCAGTAACGGACAGGCCGGCCACAATGAGCAGTTCTTC. This codes for CAISNGQAGHNEQFF.

The chain joins TRBV14 to TRBJ2-2, with D perhaps TRBD1 or TRBD2 (5 bases each). V was trimmed by 0 bases and J by 6 bases, leaving 8 bases between them. Per germline, CDR1 SGHDN and CDR2 FVKESK. This CDR3 region has 14 residues. DNA for the CDR3: TGTGCCAGCAGCCAAGATAGAGGGGCCGGGGAGCTGTTTTTT. The encoded protein is CASSQDRGAGELFF.

The chain uses TRBV12-3 or TRBV12-4 and TRBJ2-1; 7 positions agree with TRBD1. The CDR3 covers 16 residues. After removal of 5 bases from V and 6 bases from J, the junction contained 13 bases not matched to a gene. The DNA of the CDR3 is TGTGCCAGCAGTCCTCCGACGGGACAGAAAATCAATGAGCAGTTCTTC. Its translation is CASSPPTGQKINEQFF.

The table lists this clonotype with many counts. The junction does not match germline at one end; this may be a read error. V usage is TRBV7-9 and J usage is TRBJ2-7, with 10 bases fitting TRBD1. The germline CDR1 and CDR2 sequences are SEHNR and FQNEAQ (reference sequence). CDR3 length: 16 amino acids. CDR3 in DNA: TGTGCCAGCAGATTAGATGGGACAGGGGTTACGTACGAGCAGTACTTC. Translated, it gives CASRLDGTGVTYEQYF.

This clonotype was picked up a small number of times. The V call is TRBV12-3 or TRBV12-4, the J call TRBJ1-2; D call uncertain. Deletions cut 6 bases from V and 7 bases from J, with 18 bases between. The CDR3 runs 14 residues. The CDR3 protein is CASRSAWEPPGYTF. DNA of the CDR3: TGTGCCAGCAGATCCGCCTGGGAGCCCCCTGGCTACACCTTC.

The chain combines TRBV12-3 or TRBV12-4 with TRBJ2-1; TRBD2 agrees at 11 bases. CDR3 size: 16 residues. V lost 5 bases and J lost 5; bases outside the gene matches: 8. Here the CDR3 DNA reads TGTGCCAGCAGTCATTCTAGCGGGGGGACCAACAATGAGCAGTTCTTC. This encodes CASSHSSGGTNNEQFF.

The CDR3 DNA reads TGTGCCAGCAGCTCCCTCAGCGAAGTTGGAAACACCATATATTTT. As protein: CASSSLSEVGNTIYF. The chain carries TRBV7-9 and TRBJ1-3; D gene ambiguous. Germline CDR1 is SEHNR and CDR2 is FQNEAQ (reference sequence). The CDR3 is 15 residues long. Trimming removed 4 bases from V and 3 bases from J, with 13 bases in between.

This clonotype was seen only a few times. The V call is TRBV12-5, the J call TRBJ2-5, with 9 positions matching TRBD2. The germline gives CDR1 LGHNT, CDR2 FRNRAP. This CDR3 spans 17 amino acids. The J segment lost 4 bases and the V segment lost 7 bases, leaving 16 bases of the junction unmatched. The CDR3: CASAWGAVAGVSETQYF. The CDR3 region has the DNA TGTGCTAGTGCCTGGGGGGCGGTAGCGGGGGTGTCAGAGACCCAGTACTTC.

This clonotype has just a few counts. The V call is TRBV7-3, the J call TRBJ2-1; 12 bases map to TRBD2. Unmatched junction bases numbered 3, after V lost 3 bases and J lost 6 bases. This CDR3 contains 15 residues. Germline values: CDR1 SGHTA, CDR2 FQGTGA. The CDR3: CASSFRLAGVNEQFF. CDR3 DNA: TGTGCCAGCAGCTTTCGACTAGCGGGGGTCAATGAGCAGTTCTTC.

This clonotype was found many times. The chain is built from TRBV7-6 and TRBJ1-4; a possible D gene is TRBD1 (6 bases). CDR3 length: 14 amino acids. In germline, CDR1 is SGHVS, CDR2 FNYEAQ. Deletions cut 5 bases from V and 8 bases from J, with 15 bases between. CDR3 coding DNA: TGTGCCAGCAGCCGGACAGCCGAAGAGGAAAAACTGTTTTTT. Amino acids: CASSRTAEEEKLFF. The full variable domain, its missing parts supplied by reference TRBV7-6 and TRBJ1-4, is GAGVSQSPRYKVTKRGQDVALRCDPISGHVSLYWYRQALGQGPEFLTYFNYEAQQDKSGLPNDRFSAERPEGSISTLTIQRTEQRDSAMYRCASSRTAEEEKLFFGSGTQLSVL.

J is TRBJ2-7 and V is TRBV20-1; D is perhaps TRBD2 (5 bases). The CDR3 has 12 amino acids. V was trimmed by 3 bases and J by 3 bases, leaving 9 bases between them. Germline assignment: CDR1 DFQATT and CDR2 SNEGSKA (reference sequence). CDR3 region: CSARAGSYEQYV. Written as DNA, the CDR3 is TGCAGTGCTAGGGCTGGGAGCTACGAGCAGTACGTC.

The chain is built from TRBV27 and TRBJ1-1; D not resolved. CDR1 is MNHEY and CDR2 is SMNVEV in the germline V gene (reference sequence). Deletions cut 3 bases from V and 4 bases from J, with 9 bases between. CDR3 length: 13 residues. The CDR3: CASSLSGFTEAFF. The CDR3 nucleotides read TGTGCCAGCAGTTTGTCCGGGTTCACTGAAGCTTTCTTT.

This clonotype turned up a few times. The chain uses TRBV4-3 and TRBJ2-3; D possibly matches TRBD1 or TRBD2 (5 bases each). The CDR3 extends over 16 amino acids. V was clipped by 4 bases and J by 2 bases, with 16 bases between them. The V gene's germline CDR1 is LGHNA and CDR2 YSLEER. The CDR3 bases are TGCGCCAGCAGCCCTTCCGGGGCCTTCGACACAGATACGCAGTATTTT. Translation gives CASSPSGAFDTDTQYF.

This chain connects TRBV19 to TRBJ2-1; D unclear. In germline, CDR1 is LNHDA, CDR2 SQIVND (reference sequence). Trimming pared 1 base from V and 6 bases from J, leaving 7 bases between. The CDR3 covers 13 residues. Here the CDR3 reads CASSIVPSNEQFF. DNA of the CDR3: TGTGCCAGTAGTATAGTACCCAGCAATGAGCAGTTCTTC.

The CDR3 DNA reads TGTGCCAGCTCACCACCGGGGTTATCCACTGAAGCTTTCTTT. This codes for CASSPPGLSTEAFF. This chain uses TRBV18 with TRBJ1-1; D remains unclear. Trimming stripped 0 bases from V and 4 bases from J, with 9 bases between. Germline loops: CDR1 KGHSH, CDR2 LQKENI. CDR3 size: 14 residues.

The genes are TRBV7-6 and TRBJ2-2; 7 nucleotides agree with TRBD2. The CDR3 is 16 residues long. Looked up from germline, CDR1 is SGHVS and CDR2 is FNYEAQ. V lost 5 bases and J lost 3; bases outside the gene matches: 9. CDR3 coding DNA: TGTGCCAGCAGCCTTCCGGGGAGGGATTACACCGGGGAGCTGTTTTTT. Translation gives CASSLPGRDYTGELFF. The full variable domain, rest sourced from reference TRBV7-6 and TRBJ2-2, is GAGVSQSPRYKVTKRGQDVALRCDPISGHVSLYWYRQALGQGPEFLTYFNYEAQQDKSGLPNDRFSAERPEGSISTLTIQRTEQRDSAMYRCASSLPGRDYTGELFFGEGSRLTVL.

The rearrangement uses TRBV4-2 and TRBJ1-5; D call uncertain. Trimming cost V 0 bases and J 6 bases, with 9 bases left between them. This CDR3 is built from 14 residues. From germline, CDR1 is LGHNA and CDR2 YNFKEQ. CDR3 protein: CASSQEFGVQPQHF. In nucleotides, the CDR3 is TGTGCCAGCAGCCAAGAATTTGGGGTTCAGCCCCAGCATTTT.

The chain carries TRBV27 and TRBJ2-2; 7 nucleotides align to TRBD1. Germline V gene data show CDR1 as MNHEY and CDR2 as SMNVEV (reference sequence). The CDR3 spans 15 residues. Trimming at V came to 5 bases and at J to 2 bases, leaving 5 bases not matched to a gene. DNA for the CDR3: TGTGCCAGCAGTACACAGGGGAGTAACACCGGGGAGCTGTTTTTT. Its translation is CASSTQGSNTGELFF.